What follows is one T cell receptor beta chain and its context. Its antigen is currently not known. Nothing much larger sits one base from this clone, and base qualities are not available. Each collaborating institution followed its own protocols to collect whole blood in K2EDTA tubes. Collaborator samples were shipped for TCRbeta analysis as frozen whole blood, isolated PBMCs, or DNA extracted from either sample type. TCRbeta CDR3 regions were amplified from genomic DNA by means of the immunoSEQ Assay, a bias-controlled multiplex PCR. The paper's processing steps were these. Nucleated cell counts per sample were estimated from amplification of reference gene primers within the assay. To quantify the absolute abundance of each unique TCRbeta CDR3 rearrangement, sequence reads were collapsed and filtered. For each sample, productive Simpson clonality was calculated as the square root of Simpson's diversity index across productive rearrangements. TCRdb holds this immuneACCESS table with in-frame rearrangements only. Some clones are missing; in checked studies, unresolved V genes explain under half, and the rest has no known cause. V and J calls plus clone size are reproduced from that table; the DNA served to infer D and trimming. For this sample the table gives some 200,000 clones, of which 85% to 90% were detected only once. The ten largest clonotypes hold more than 5.5% of the sample.

This specimen comes from a study of blood T cell repertoires in COVID-19 (dated by TCRdb to 2020 to 2021). About the full investigation: The collaborator samples originated in the United States, Italy and Spain and spanned the acute and convalescent phases of COVID-19. The prospective study material was composed of cDNA or gDNA derived from T cells, B-cell-depleted T cells, or PBMCs. Deeply sampled blood TCRbeta repertoires from subjects exposed to, actively infected with, or recovered from COVID-19 were included in the dataset. The repertoires were released in a freely available public database intended as a resource for research on the immune response to SARS-CoV-2. The samples were drawn from two sources: the first 160 participants of the ongoing ImmuneRACE study, and 950 to 1,500 subjects contributed by 6 global collaborators. Sample metadata almost always included a de-identified subject ID, COVID-19 status, age in years and sex. Where HLA class I and class II types were available, the types were taken from metadata supplied by the sample provider, not from assay-based typing. Study-wide findings and limitations: The amount of clinical and demographic metadata varied by source and participant and was provided uncurated.

Taken from the germline V gene, the CDR1 and CDR2 loops are SGHRS and YFSETQ. V is clipped by 4 bases and J by 1 base, and the sequence between their germline boundaries is 10 bases long. The CDR3 holds 14 amino acids from the cysteine to the phenylalanine. The sequence is cut down to CDR3 DNA, 42 bases in frame from base 1. The chain couples TRBV5-1 to TRBJ2-3; no confident D gene assignment can be made. This sequence was found in a man older than 75 with acute or convalescent COVID-19. The source material was peripheral blood. The CDR3 protein is CASSRGSGTDTQYF. The DNA sequence is TGCGCCAGCAGCCGTGGTTCAGGCACAGATACGCAGTATTTT.